What follows are 31 T cell receptor beta chains derived from one specimen sequenced in a study of blood T cell repertoires in COVID-19. The data were produced by immunoSEQ multiplex PCR, yet TCRdb's version contains in-frame clones alone and is incomplete. Of some 150,000 clones listed, approximately 86% are singletons. Source material: peripheral blood. These receptors were obtained from an elderly woman in a cohort sampled during active or convalescent COVID-19.

The rearrangement links TRBV10-3 to TRBJ2-5, with D possibly matching TRBD2 (7 bases). Germline CDR1 is ENHRY and CDR2 is SYGVKD. V was shortened by 5 bases and J by 9 bases, with 22 bases between the two germline ends. The CDR3 is 15 residues long. In DNA, the CDR3 is TGTGCCATCAGTCGGGGGCTAGCGGTTCTGGGGGCCCAGTACTTC. Its protein is CAISRGLAVLGAQYF.

In regard to this clone: The junction and the germline gene differ at one end; a read error may be behind it. The V gene is TRBV7-7, the J gene TRBJ2-5; 9 bases map to TRBD2. The CDR3 spans 15 residues. Germline values: CDR1 SSHAT, CDR2 FNYEAQ (reference sequence). CDR3: CASSAGGGVQETQYF. The DNA of the CDR3 is TGTGCTAGCAGCGCGGGAGGGGGGGTCCAAGAGACCCAGTACTTC.

By sample fraction, this clone is medium-sized. V is TRBV10-2 and J is TRBJ1-3; D perhaps matches TRBD1 (5 bases). Germline assignment: CDR1 WSHSY and CDR2 SAAADI. The CDR3 length is 14 residues. With 2 bases removed from V and 6 bases from J, the gap between germline ends came to 11 bases. CDR3 nucleotides: TGCGCCAGCAGTGAGCAGGGCATATCAAACACCATATATTTT. It codes for CASSEQGISNTIYF.

The CDR3 loop is CASSFRSGRYQETQYF. The CDR3 DNA is TGCGCCAGCAGCTTTCGGTCCGGCAGGTACCAAGAGACCCAGTACTTC. This chain uses TRBV5-1 with TRBJ2-5; D gene ambiguous. V lost 2 bases and J 0 bases, leaving 14 bases between the germline ends. The CDR3 extends over 16 amino acids. Germline V gene lookup returns CDR1 SGHRS and CDR2 YFSETQ.

This chain joins TRBV6-5 and TRBJ2-2; 8 bases map to TRBD1. This CDR3 contains 14 residues. Germline V CDR1 and CDR2: MNHEY, SVGAGI. The trim removed 7 bases at V and 2 bases at J, leaving 3 bases unmatched. The CDR3 bases are TGTGCCAGCACCGGACAGGGTAACACCGGGGAGCTGTTTTTT. It yields the protein CASTGQGNTGELFF.

This clone has a handful of counts. This chain connects TRBV5-6 to TRBJ1-5; D gene uncertain. Germline values: CDR1 SGHDT, CDR2 YYEEEE. Trimming left V 0 bases short and J 4 bases short, with 11 bases between. This CDR3 spans 15 amino acids. The CDR3 region has the DNA TGTGCCAGCAGCTTGGGTTACCAGGTGAATCAGCCCCAGCATTTT. Amino acids: CASSLGYQVNQPQHF. The full variable domain, its missing parts supplied by reference TRBV5-6 and TRBJ1-5, is DAGVTQSPTHLIKTRGQQVTLRCSPKSGHDTVSWYQQALGQGPQFIFQYYEEEERQRGNFPDRFSGHQFPNYSSELNVNALLLGDSALYLCASSLGYQVNQPQHFGDGTRLSIL.

The rearrangement links TRBV10-3 to TRBJ2-2; 9 bases map to TRBD1. The CDR3 extends over 19 amino acids. The V gene's germline CDR1 is ENHRY and CDR2 SYGVKD. With V trimmed by 8 bases and J by 0 bases, 16 bases remained unmatched. CDR3 sequence: CAIRAGTGLGNANTGELFF. The CDR3 bases are TGTGCCATCCGGGCCGGGACAGGGTTAGGTAACGCGAACACCGGGGAGCTGTTTTTT.

The rearrangement links TRBV18 to TRBJ2-1; 10 bases fit TRBD2. Trimming cost V 5 bases and J 6 bases; bases outside gene matches: 7. The CDR3 spans 15 residues. Germline lookup yields CDR1 KGHSH and CDR2 LQKENI. CDR3 amino acids: CASSGGTSGINEQFF. CDR3 DNA: TGTGCCAGCTCAGGGGGAACTAGCGGGATCAATGAGCAGTTCTTC.

Details on this clone: Other DNA sequences in the sample encode the same CDR3. The V gene is TRBV5-1, the J gene TRBJ2-5; the D gene is possibly TRBD2 (6 bases). The CDR3 consists of 13 residues. Trimming took off 2 bases at V and 4 bases at J, with 9 bases between the two ends. The V gene's germline CDR1 is SGHRS and CDR2 YFSETQ. In DNA form, the CDR3 reads TGCGCCAGCAGCTTAGGAGGGAGAGAGACCCAGTACTTC. Translation: CASSLGGRETQYF.

V gene TRBV30 combines with J gene TRBJ1-5; 9 bases fit TRBD1. Germline V gene sequence: CDR1 GTSNPN, CDR2 SVGIG (reference sequence). J lost 4 bases, V lost 8 bases, and 6 bases had no gene match. The CDR3 consists of 13 residues. The CDR3 bases are TGTGCCCAAAACAGGGGGCCGAATCAGCCCCAGCATTTT. It codes for CAQNRGPNQPQHF.

This clone has a handful of counts. J is TRBJ2-1 and V is TRBV6-7, with 8 positions matching TRBD2. TRBV6-7 is flagged as an ORF with uncertain function. With 6 bases clipped from V and 4 bases from J, the junction kept 5 bases outside the gene matches. The CDR3 has 14 residues. The DNA for the CDR3 is TGTGCCAGCAGACTAGCGGAGCCATACAATGAGCAGTTCTTC. Its translation is CASRLAEPYNEQFF.

The rearrangement uses TRBV7-9 and TRBJ2-3; no reliable D call. This CDR3 spans 12 amino acids. CDR1 SEHNR and CDR2 FQNEAQ come from the germline V gene (reference sequence). V was clipped by 5 bases and J by 5 bases, with 8 bases between them. CDR3 nucleotide sequence: TGTGCCAGCAGCCCCACTCGAGATACGCAGTATTTT. Translated, it gives CASSPTRDTQYF.

This clone has just one count. The chain employs TRBV7-2 and TRBJ1-4; possibly TRBD1 for D (5 bases). Germline V CDR1 and CDR2: SGHTA, FQGNSA. The CDR3 is 13 residues long. The germline V and J ends were trimmed by 4 bases and 10 bases, with 13 bases remaining between them. The CDR3 DNA reads as TGTGCCAGCAGCTCCCAAGCCGGGGGAAAACTGTTTTTT. It translates to CASSSQAGGKLFF.

CDR3 protein: CASSYDTATNEKLFF. DNA of the CDR3: TGCGCCAGCAGCTACGACACTGCAACTAATGAAAAACTGTTTTTT. The chain couples TRBV5-1 to TRBJ1-4; D is unclear. The CDR3 consists of 15 residues. Trimming removed 3 bases from V and 0 bases from J, with 9 bases in between. Per germline, CDR1 SGHRS and CDR2 YFSETQ.

V usage is TRBV3-1 (or the pseudogene TRBV3-2) and J usage is TRBJ2-1; 12 nucleotides agree with TRBD2. CDR3 length equals 18 residues. CDR1 is LGHDT and CDR2 is YNNKEL in the germline V gene (reference sequence). After removal of 0 bases from V and 7 bases from J, the junction contained 10 bases not matched to a gene. Here the CDR3 reads CASSQDGLRLAGGNEQFF. CDR3 DNA sequence: TGTGCCAGCAGCCAAGATGGGTTAAGGCTAGCGGGAGGGAATGAGCAGTTCTTC.

The chain couples TRBV19 to TRBJ2-7; no firm D call. The ends were cut back, 3 bases at V and 3 bases at J, with 9 bases in the middle. CDR1 is LNHDA and CDR2 is SQIVND in the germline V gene (reference sequence). The CDR3 extends over 13 amino acids. This CDR3 is CASSMGSLYEQYF. The CDR3 nucleotides read TGTGCCAGTAGTATGGGCAGCCTCTACGAGCAGTACTTC. Full variable domain (outside the CDR3, taken from reference TRBV19 and TRBJ2-7): DGGITQSPKYLFRKEGQNVTLSCEQNLNHDAMYWYRQDPGQGLRLIYYSQIVNDFQKGDIAEGYSVSREKKESFPLTVTSAQKNPTAFYLCASSMGSLYEQYFGPGTRLTVT.

This clone has more than one count but fewer than ten. V and J are TRBV3-1 (or the pseudogene TRBV3-2) and TRBJ2-2, with 8 bases aligning to TRBD2. Per the germline V gene, CDR1 is LGHDT and CDR2 is YNNKEL (reference sequence). The ends lost 4 bases at V and 7 bases at J; junction bases unmatched: 5. The CDR3 is made up of 14 amino acids. CDR3 protein: CASSRTSRGGELFF. As DNA, the CDR3 is TGTGCCAGCAGCCGGACTAGCAGGGGCGGGGAGCTGTTTTTT.

The chain couples TRBV7-2 to TRBJ1-1, with 12 bases identical to TRBD1. The CDR3 consists of 16 residues. Trimming cost V 5 bases and J 3 bases; bases outside gene matches: 7. CDR1 and CDR2 (germline): SGHTA, FQGNSA. The DNA for the CDR3 is TGTGCCAGCAGCCCCCGGGGGACAGGGGGCTACACTGAAGCTTTCTTT. Amino acids: CASSPRGTGGYTEAFF.

V is TRBV12-3 or TRBV12-4 and J is TRBJ1-1; D gene ambiguous. Between the trimmed V and J ends, which lost 7 bases and 4 bases, there was a span of 10 bases. CDR3 size: 12 residues. This CDR3 is CASTPRFTEAFF. Written as DNA, the CDR3 is TGTGCCAGCACCCCGCGCTTCACTGAAGCTTTCTTT.

This clone was observed once. The V gene is TRBV6-5, the J gene TRBJ1-1; no clear D. The CDR3 is 13 residues long. Trimming pared 6 bases from V and 3 bases from J, leaving 11 bases between. CDR1 MNHEY and CDR2 SVGAGI come from the germline V gene. The CDR3 sequence is CASSVRSDTEAFF. Here the CDR3 DNA reads TGTGCCAGCAGCGTTCGGTCGGACACTGAAGCTTTCTTT.

This clone was detected only once. V and J are TRBV12-5 and TRBJ2-2; D might be TRBD1 (6 bases). V was trimmed by 7 bases and J by 4 bases, leaving 13 bases between them. The CDR3 extends over 14 amino acids. Germline CDR1 and CDR2: LGHNT and FRNRAP. The CDR3 reads CASAQSGATGELFF. The CDR3 region has the DNA TGTGCTAGTGCCCAGTCAGGGGCCACCGGGGAGCTGTTTTTT.

This clone occurred once. The gene calls are TRBV9 and TRBJ2-2; D gene uncertain. Germline CDR1 is SGDLS and CDR2 is YYNGEE. There are 15 residues in the CDR3. V lost 0 bases to trimming and J lost 2 bases, with 8 bases between them. CDR3 nucleotide sequence: TGTGCCAGCAGCGTAGCTCGAGCTAACACCGGGGAGCTGTTTTTT. As protein: CASSVARANTGELFF.

The chain joins TRBV18 to TRBJ1-1; D gene ambiguous. Trimming removed 3 bases at V and 1 base at J, with 12 bases between. This CDR3 contains 15 residues. Germline V lookup: CDR1 KGHSH, CDR2 LQKENI. CDR3 in amino acids: CASSPGQIANTEAFF. The CDR3 DNA follows: TGTGCCAGCTCACCTGGCCAGATAGCGAACACTGAAGCTTTCTTT.

The V and J genes are TRBV5-1 and TRBJ1-5, with TRBD1 identical over 8 bases. This CDR3 has 14 residues. From germline, CDR1 is SGHRS and CDR2 YFSETQ. Trimming removed 4 bases from V and 5 bases from J; junction bases left unmatched: 5. This chain's CDR3 is CASSPDRGDQPQHF. Written as DNA, the CDR3 is TGCGCCAGCAGCCCTGACAGGGGCGATCAGCCCCAGCATTTT. Full variable domain (remainder filled in from reference TRBV5-1 and TRBJ1-5): KAGVTQTPRYLIKTRGQQVTLSCSPISGHRSVSWYQQTPGQGLQFLFEYFSETQRNKGNFPGRFSGRQFSNSRSEMNVSTLELGDSALYLCASSPDRGDQPQHFGDGTRLSIL.

The V gene is TRBV4-2, the J gene TRBJ2-1, with D tentatively TRBD2 (5 bases). Germline V CDR1 and CDR2: LGHNA, YNFKEQ. The CDR3 runs to 16 residues. V lost 0 bases and J 5 bases, leaving 14 bases between the germline ends. The CDR3 spells CASSQDRGGMNNEQFF. CDR3 coding DNA: TGTGCCAGCAGCCAAGATAGAGGAGGTATGAACAATGAGCAGTTCTTC.

V is TRBV4-1 and J is TRBJ1-2, with D unresolved. The CDR3 sequence is 14 residues long. V was pared by 3 bases and J by 7 bases, with 15 bases between. CDR1 is MGHRA and CDR2 is YSYEKL in the germline V gene. CDR3 bases: TGCGCCAGCAGCCAGCGTACGAGAGGTTTTGGCTACACCTTC. Its protein product is CASSQRTRGFGYTF.

The V call is TRBV9, the J call TRBJ2-5, with D tentatively TRBD1 (5 bases). This CDR3 contains 14 residues. Per germline, CDR1 SGDLS and CDR2 YYNGEE. The V end was cut by 4 bases, the J end by 4 bases, with 14 bases between. The CDR3 sequence: CASSFDSRTETQYF. The CDR3 region has the DNA TGTGCCAGCAGCTTCGACAGTCGCACAGAGACCCAGTACTTC.

The chain uses TRBV11-2 and TRBJ2-3; 9 nucleotides agree with TRBD2. This CDR3 contains 19 residues. Per germline, CDR1 SGHAT and CDR2 FQNNGV. Trimming took 4 bases from V and 6 from J; bases not matched to a gene: 20. As DNA, the CDR3 is TGTGCCAGCAGCTCCCCCCCAATCAGTGGACTAGCGAGGTTTGATACGCAGTATTTT. Amino acid sequence: CASSSPPISGLARFDTQYF.

This clone showed up just once. The chain has TRBV27 and TRBJ2-1, with 7 bases aligning to TRBD2. This CDR3 comprises 16 residues. Germline CDR1 reads MNHEY; CDR2 reads SMNVEV (reference sequence). V was pared by 6 bases and J by 3 bases, with 11 bases of the junction left unmatched. CDR3 in DNA: TGTGCCAGCAGCCGGGGAGCGGGACTGCGCTACAATGAGCAGTTCTTC. Amino acids: CASSRGAGLRYNEQFF.

CDR3 sequence reads: CASSPNTGPGELFF. The CDR3 bases are TGTGCCAGCAGCCCCAATACAGGGCCCGGGGAGCTGTTTTTT. The V gene is TRBV5-5, the J gene TRBJ2-2, with D possibly matching TRBD1 (6 bases). V was clipped by 4 bases and J by 6 bases, with 13 bases between them. This CDR3 is built from 14 residues. Germline V gene sequence: CDR1 SGHKS, CDR2 YYEKEE (reference sequence).

This chain links TRBV24-1 with TRBJ2-1, with 9 bases aligning to TRBD1. J gave up 8 bases and V 3 bases, and 13 bases lay outside the gene matches. This CDR3 region has 17 residues. CDR1 is KGHDR, CDR2 SFDVKD, per germline. CDR3 protein: CATSDRTGEPVGDEQFF. The DNA of the CDR3 is TGTGCCACCAGTGATAGGACAGGGGAGCCGGTAGGGGATGAGCAGTTCTTC.